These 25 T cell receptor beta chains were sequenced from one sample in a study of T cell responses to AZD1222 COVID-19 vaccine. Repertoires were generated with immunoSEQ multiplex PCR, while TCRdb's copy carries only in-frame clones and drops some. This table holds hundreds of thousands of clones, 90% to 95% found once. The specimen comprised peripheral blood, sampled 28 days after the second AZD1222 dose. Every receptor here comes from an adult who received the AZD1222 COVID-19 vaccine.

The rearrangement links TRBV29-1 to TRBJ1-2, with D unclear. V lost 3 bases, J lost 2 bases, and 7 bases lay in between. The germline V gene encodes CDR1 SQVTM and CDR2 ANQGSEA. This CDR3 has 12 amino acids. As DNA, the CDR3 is TGCAGCGTTGAGCACGGCAACTATGGCTACACCTTC. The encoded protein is CSVEHGNYGYTF.

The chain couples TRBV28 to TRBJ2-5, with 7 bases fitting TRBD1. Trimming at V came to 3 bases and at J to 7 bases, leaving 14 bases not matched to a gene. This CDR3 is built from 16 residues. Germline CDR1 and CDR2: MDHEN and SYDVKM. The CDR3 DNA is TGTGCCAGCAGTTTCCGACTTAGGGGGCACCTCGGGACCCAGTACTTC. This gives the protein CASSFRLRGHLGTQYF. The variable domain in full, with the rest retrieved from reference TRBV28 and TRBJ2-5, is DVKVTQSSRYLVKRTGEKVFLECVQDMDHENMFWYRQDPGLGLRLIYFSYDVKMKEKGDIPEGYSVSREKKERFSLILESASTNQTSMYLCASSFRLRGHLGTQYFGPGTRLLVL.

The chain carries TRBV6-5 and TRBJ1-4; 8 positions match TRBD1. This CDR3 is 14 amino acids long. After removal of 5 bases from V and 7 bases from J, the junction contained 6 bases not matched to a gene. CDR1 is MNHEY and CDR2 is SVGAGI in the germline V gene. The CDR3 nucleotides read TGTGCCAGCAGTCTTCGACAGGGGACTGAAAAACTGTTTTTT. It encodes CASSLRQGTEKLFF.

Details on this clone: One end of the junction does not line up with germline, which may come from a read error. The CDR3 DNA reads TGCACTAGCGGGAGGAACACCGGGGAGCTGTTTTTT. It yields the protein CTSGRNTGELFF. This chain connects TRBV28 to TRBJ2-2; 11 bases are shared with TRBD2. CDR3 size: 12 residues. Germline CDR1 and CDR2: MDHEN and SYDVKM.

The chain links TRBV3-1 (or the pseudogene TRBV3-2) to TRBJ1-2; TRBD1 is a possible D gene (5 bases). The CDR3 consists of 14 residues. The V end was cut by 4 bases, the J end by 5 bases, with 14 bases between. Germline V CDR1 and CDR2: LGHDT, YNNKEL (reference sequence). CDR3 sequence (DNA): TGTGCCAGCAGCCTGGGGGGGGAAGGGTATGGCTACACCTTC. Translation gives CASSLGGEGYGYTF.

CDR3 sequence: CASRPPGPGNQPQHF. CDR3 nucleotide sequence: TGTGCCAGCAGACCCCCAGGCCCGGGCAATCAGCCCCAGCATTTT. The chain couples TRBV28 to TRBJ1-5, with D unclear. The CDR3 loop spans 15 amino acids. Germline values: CDR1 MDHEN, CDR2 SYDVKM. V was clipped by 6 bases and J by 2 bases, with 14 bases between them.

The CDR3 DNA follows: TGCACCAGCAGCCAAGATTGTAACAGGGTATTCAACGAGCAGTACTTC. Amino acid sequence: CTSSQDCNRVFNEQYF. The J gene is TRBJ2-7, the V gene TRBV1; the listed D gene, TRBD1, was not tested against the DNA. TRBV1 corresponds to a pseudogene. The CDR3 loop spans 16 amino acids.

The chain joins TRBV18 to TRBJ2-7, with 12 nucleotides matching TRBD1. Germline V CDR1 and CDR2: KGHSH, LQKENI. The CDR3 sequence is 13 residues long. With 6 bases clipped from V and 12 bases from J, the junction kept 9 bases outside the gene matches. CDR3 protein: CASSAGQGAGGYF. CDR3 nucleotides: TGTGCCAGCTCGGCGGGACAGGGGGCCGGGGGGTACTTC.

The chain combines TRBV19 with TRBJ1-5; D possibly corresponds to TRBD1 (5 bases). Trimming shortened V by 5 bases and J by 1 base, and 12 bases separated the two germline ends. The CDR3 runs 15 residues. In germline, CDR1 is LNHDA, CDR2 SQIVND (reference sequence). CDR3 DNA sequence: TGTGCCAGTAGTCGGGGAGGGGCAAGCAATCAGCCCCAGCATTTT. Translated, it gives CASSRGGASNQPQHF.

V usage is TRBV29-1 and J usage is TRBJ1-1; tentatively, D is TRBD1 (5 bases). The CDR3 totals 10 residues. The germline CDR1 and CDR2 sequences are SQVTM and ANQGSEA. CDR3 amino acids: CNPGGFGAFF. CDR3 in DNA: TGCAACCCTGGGGGGTTTGGAGCTTTCTTT. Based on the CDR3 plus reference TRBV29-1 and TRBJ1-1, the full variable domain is SAVISQKPSRDICQRGTSLTIQCQVDSQVTMMFWYRQQPGQSLTLIATANQGSEATYESGFVIDKFPISRPNLTFSTLTVSNMSPEDSSIYLCNPGGFGAFFGQGTRLTVV.

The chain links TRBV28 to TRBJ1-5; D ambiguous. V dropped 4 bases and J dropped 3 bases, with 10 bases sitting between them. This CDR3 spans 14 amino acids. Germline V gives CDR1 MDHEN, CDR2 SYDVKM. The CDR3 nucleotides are TGTGCCAGCAGTTGGCGGCGGAACAATCAGCCCCAGCATTTT. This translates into CASSWRRNNQPQHF.

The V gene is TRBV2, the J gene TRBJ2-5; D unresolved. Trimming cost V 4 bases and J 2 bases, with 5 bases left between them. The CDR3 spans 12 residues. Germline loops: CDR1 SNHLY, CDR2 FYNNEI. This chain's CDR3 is CASSVAQETQYF. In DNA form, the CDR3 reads TGTGCCAGCAGTGTCGCGCAAGAGACCCAGTACTTC.

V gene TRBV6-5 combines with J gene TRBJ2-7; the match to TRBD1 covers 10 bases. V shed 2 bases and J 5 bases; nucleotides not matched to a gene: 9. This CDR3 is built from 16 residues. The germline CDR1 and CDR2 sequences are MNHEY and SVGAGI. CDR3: CASSYGPGTGVNEQYF. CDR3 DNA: TGTGCCAGCAGTTACGGCCCCGGGACAGGGGTCAACGAGCAGTACTTC.

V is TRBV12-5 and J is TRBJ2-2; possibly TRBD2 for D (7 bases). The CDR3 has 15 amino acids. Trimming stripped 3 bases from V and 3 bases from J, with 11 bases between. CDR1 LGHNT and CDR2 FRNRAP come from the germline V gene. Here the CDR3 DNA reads TGTGCTAGTGGTTTCGGGGGGCCCGACACCGGGGAGCTGTTTTTT. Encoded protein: CASGFGGPDTGELFF.

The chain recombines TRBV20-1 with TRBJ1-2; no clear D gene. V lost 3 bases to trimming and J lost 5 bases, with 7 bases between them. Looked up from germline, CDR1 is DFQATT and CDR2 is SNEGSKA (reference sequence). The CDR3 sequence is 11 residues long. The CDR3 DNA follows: TGCAGTGCTAGTGCCAAGTATGGCTACACCTTC. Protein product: CSASAKYGYTF.

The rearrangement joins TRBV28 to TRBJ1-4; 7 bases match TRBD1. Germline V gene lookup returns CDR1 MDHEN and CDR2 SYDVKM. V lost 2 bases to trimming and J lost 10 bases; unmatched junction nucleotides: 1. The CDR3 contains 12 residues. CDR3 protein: CASSLPGGKLFF. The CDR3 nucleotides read TGTGCCAGCAGTTTACCAGGGGGAAAACTGTTTTTT.

The chain's CDR3 is CASSFVSGANVLTF. CDR3 DNA sequence: TGTGCCAGCAGTTTTGTCTCTGGGGCCAACGTCCTGACTTTC. V is TRBV28 and J is TRBJ2-6, with D uncertain. The CDR3 is 14 amino acids. Germline V gene lookup returns CDR1 MDHEN and CDR2 SYDVKM. V was shortened by 3 bases and J by 0 bases, with 3 bases between the two germline ends.

The CDR3 loop is CASSQEHLRGQANTGELFF. Written as DNA, the CDR3 is TGTGCCAGCAGCCAAGAACACTTACGAGGACAGGCGAACACCGGGGAGCTGTTTTTT. The gene calls are TRBV4-2 and TRBJ2-2; 7 bases are shared with TRBD1. CDR3 length: 19 residues. Trimming took 0 bases from V and 0 from J; bases not matched to a gene: 10. Germline V lookup: CDR1 LGHNA, CDR2 YNFKEQ.

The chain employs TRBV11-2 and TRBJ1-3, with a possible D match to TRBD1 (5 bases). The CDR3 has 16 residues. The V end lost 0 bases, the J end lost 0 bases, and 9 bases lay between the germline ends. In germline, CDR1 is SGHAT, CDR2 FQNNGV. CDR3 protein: CASSLDGAPSGNTIYF. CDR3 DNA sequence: TGTGCCAGCAGCTTAGATGGGGCCCCCTCTGGAAACACCATATATTTT.

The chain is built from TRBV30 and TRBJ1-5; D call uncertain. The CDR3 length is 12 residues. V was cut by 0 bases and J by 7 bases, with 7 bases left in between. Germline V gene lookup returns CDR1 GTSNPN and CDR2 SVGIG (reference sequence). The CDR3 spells CAWSVGRQPQHF. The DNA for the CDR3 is TGTGCCTGGAGTGTGGGGAGACAGCCCCAGCATTTT.

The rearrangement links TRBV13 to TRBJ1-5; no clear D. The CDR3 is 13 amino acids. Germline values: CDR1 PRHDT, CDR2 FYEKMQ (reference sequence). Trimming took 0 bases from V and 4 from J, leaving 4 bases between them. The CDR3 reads CASSLGSNQPQHF. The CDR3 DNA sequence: TGTGCCAGCAGCTTAGGATCGAATCAGCCCCAGCATTTT.

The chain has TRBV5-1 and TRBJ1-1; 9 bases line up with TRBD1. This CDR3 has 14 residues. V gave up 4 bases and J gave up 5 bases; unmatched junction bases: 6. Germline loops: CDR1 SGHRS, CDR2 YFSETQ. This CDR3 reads CASSVQGAGTEAFF. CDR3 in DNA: TGCGCCAGCAGCGTACAGGGGGCAGGGACTGAAGCTTTCTTT.

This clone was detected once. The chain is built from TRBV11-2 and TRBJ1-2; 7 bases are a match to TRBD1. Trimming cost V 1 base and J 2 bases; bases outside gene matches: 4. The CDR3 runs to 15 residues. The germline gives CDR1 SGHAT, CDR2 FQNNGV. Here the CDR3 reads CASSLGQGWNYGYTF. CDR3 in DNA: TGTGCCAGCAGCTTAGGACAGGGTTGGAACTATGGCTACACCTTC.

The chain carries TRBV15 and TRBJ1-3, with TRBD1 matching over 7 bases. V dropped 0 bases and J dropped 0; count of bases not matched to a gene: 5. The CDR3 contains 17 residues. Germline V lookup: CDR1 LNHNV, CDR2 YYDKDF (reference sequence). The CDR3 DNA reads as TGTGCCACCAGCAGAGAGGGGGGGACAGTCTCTGGAAACACCATATATTTT. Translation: CATSREGGTVSGNTIYF.

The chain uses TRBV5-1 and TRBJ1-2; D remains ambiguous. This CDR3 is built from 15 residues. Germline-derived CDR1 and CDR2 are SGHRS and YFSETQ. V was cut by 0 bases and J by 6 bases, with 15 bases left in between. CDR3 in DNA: TGCGCCAGCAGCTTGGCCCGGCCGGAGAGGGATGGCTACACCTTC. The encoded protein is CASSLARPERDGYTF.